Listed here are 5 T cell receptor beta chains from one sample, sequenced in a study of memory CD4+ T cells and cytomegalovirus serostatus. The sort gate was single viable CD3+CD4+CD8-CD45RO+ cells for memory CD4+ T cells. This table comes from immunoSEQ multiplex PCR, and its TCRdb copy is limited to in-frame clones, with some not included. In the table there are some 26,000 clones, about 80% of which are singletons. Sequences were obtained from memory CD4+ T cells from blood. The source of these receptors is an adult in good health and CMV-seronegative.

This clone has only a few counts. The V and J genes are TRBV19 and TRBJ1-2, with D maybe TRBD1 (5 bases). The V gene lost 4 bases and the J gene lost 4 bases, with 13 bases spanning the gap. Germline CDR1 and CDR2: LNHDA and SQIVND (reference sequence). The length of the CDR3 is 14 residues. CDR3 nucleotide sequence: TGTGCCAGTAGTAATCCGGGACTCAGCTATGGCTACACCTTC. It codes for CASSNPGLSYGYTF.

As regards this clone: Additional DNA sequences in this sample encode the identical CDR3. This chain uses TRBV10-3 with TRBJ1-2; D is undetermined. V lost 0 bases and J lost 8, with 13 bases in between. Germline V gives CDR1 ENHRY, CDR2 SYGVKD. The CDR3 is made up of 14 amino acids. CDR3 nucleotide sequence: TGTGCCATCAGTGAGTCGCGGTCAGATTTAGGCTACACCTTC. Translated: CAISESRSDLGYTF.

The V gene is TRBV6-1, the J gene TRBJ1-5, with TRBD1 matching 7 bases. Per germline, CDR1 MNHNS and CDR2 SASEGT. This CDR3 is built from 17 residues. V lost 4 bases to trimming and J lost 6 bases; unmatched junction nucleotides: 15. The CDR3 bases are TGTGCCAGCAGTGGACAACTTCGACAGGGCGGTGGTCAGCCCCAGCATTTT. Protein product: CASSGQLRQGGGQPQHF.

V is TRBV6-5 and J is TRBJ1-1, with D possibly matching TRBD1 (5 bases). Germline V CDR1 and CDR2: MNHEY, SVGAGI. CDR3 length equals 15 residues. With 8 bases removed from V and 5 bases from J, the gap between germline ends came to 21 bases. Here the CDR3 reads CASLISRGGGTEAFF. The CDR3 DNA is TGTGCCAGCTTAATCTCGAGGGGCGGGGGTACTGAAGCTTTCTTT.

Concerning this clone itself: At one end, the junction sequence differs from germline, possibly due to a read error. The rearrangement uses TRBV5-4 and TRBJ1-1; D is perhaps TRBD1 (6 bases). The CDR3 sequence is 13 residues long. The germline gives CDR1 SGHNT, CDR2 YYREEE (reference sequence). The CDR3 DNA sequence: TGCGCCAGCAGCCCCAGGGGTGGCACTGAAGCTTTCTTT. Residues: CASSPRGGTEAFF. Full variable domain (missing parts from reference TRBV5-4 and TRBJ1-1): ETGVTQSPTHLIKTRGQQVTLRCSSQSGHNTVSWYQQALGQGPQFIFQYYREEENGRGNFPPRFSGLQFPNYSSELNVNALELDDSALYLCASSPRGGTEAFFGQGTRLTVV.